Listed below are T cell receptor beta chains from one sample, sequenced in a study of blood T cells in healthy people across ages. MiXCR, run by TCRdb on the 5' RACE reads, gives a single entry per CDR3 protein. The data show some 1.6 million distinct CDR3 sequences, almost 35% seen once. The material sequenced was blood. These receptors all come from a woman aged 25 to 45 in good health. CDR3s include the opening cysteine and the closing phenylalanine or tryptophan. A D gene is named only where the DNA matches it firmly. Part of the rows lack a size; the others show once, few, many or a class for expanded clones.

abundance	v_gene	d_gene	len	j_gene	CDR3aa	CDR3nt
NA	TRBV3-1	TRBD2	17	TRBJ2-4	CASSQGTGLAGYNEQYF	TGTGCCAGCAGCCAAGGTACGGGGCTAGCGGGGTACAATGAGCAGTACTTC
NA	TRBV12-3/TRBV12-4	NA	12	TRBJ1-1	CASSKGVIEAFF	TGTGCCAGCAGCAAGGGGGTGATTGAAGCTTTCTTT
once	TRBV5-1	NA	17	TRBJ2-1	CASSLVGGGNSYNEQFF	TGCGCCAGCAGCTTGGTGGGGGGCGGGAATTCCTACAATGAGCAGTTCTTC
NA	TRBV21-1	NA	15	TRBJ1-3	CASSARTVSGNTIYF	TGTGCCAGCAGCGCCCGGACTGTCTCTGGAAACACCATATATTTT
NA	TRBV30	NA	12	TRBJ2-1	CAWSLVNNEQFF	TGTGCCTGGAGCCTGGTGAACAATGAGCAGTTCTTC
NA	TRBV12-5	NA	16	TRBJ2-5	CASGSAYPGTINEQYF	TGTGCCAGTGGTAGTGCATACCCCGGGACGATCAATGAGCAGTACTTC
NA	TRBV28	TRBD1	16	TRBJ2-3	CASSSPQGGWADTQYF	TGTGCCAGCAGTTCCCCCCAAGGGGGCTGGGCAGATACGCAGTATTTT
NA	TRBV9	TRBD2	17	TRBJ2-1	CASSGGTSGRGSDEQFF	TGTGCCAGCAGTGGAGGGACTAGCGGGAGGGGTTCGGATGAGCAGTTCTTC
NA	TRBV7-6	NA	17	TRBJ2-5	CASSLPWGRPTGGEQYF	TGTGCCAGCAGCTTACCCTGGGGCCGGCCCACCGGAGGGGAGCAGTACTTC
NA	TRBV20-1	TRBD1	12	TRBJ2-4	CSARAPGQGSYF	TGCAGTGCTAGAGCACCGGGACAGGGTTCGTACTTC
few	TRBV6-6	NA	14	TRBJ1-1	CASRPLAGVTEAFF	TGTGCCAGCAGACCCTTAGCAGGGGTCACTGAAGCTTTCTTT
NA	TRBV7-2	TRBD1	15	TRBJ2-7	CASSGGTGRFHEQYF	TGTGCCAGCAGCGGCGGGACAGGGAGGTTCCACGAGCAGTACTTC
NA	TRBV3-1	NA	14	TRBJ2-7	CASSSRTNTYEQYF	TGTGCCAGCAGCTCCCGGACGAATACCTACGAGCAGTACTTC
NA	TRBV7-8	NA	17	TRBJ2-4	CASSLLGAGSAKNIQYF	TGTGCCAGCAGCTTACTGGGGGCGGGCTCAGCCAAAAACATTCAGTACTTC
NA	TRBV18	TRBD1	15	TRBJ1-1	CASSPATGDNTEAFF	TGTGCCAGCTCACCGGCGACAGGGGATAACACTGAAGCTTTCTTT
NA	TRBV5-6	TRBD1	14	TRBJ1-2	CASSWMTGNYGYTF	TGTGCCAGCAGCTGGATGACAGGGAACTATGGCTACACCTTC
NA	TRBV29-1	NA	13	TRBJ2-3	CSVDPGSTDTQYF	TGCAGCGTTGACCCAGGGAGCACAGATACGCAGTATTTT
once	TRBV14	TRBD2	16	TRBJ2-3	CASSQDSGLATDTQYF	TGTGCCAGCAGCCAAGATTCGGGACTAGCGACAGATACGCAGTATTTT
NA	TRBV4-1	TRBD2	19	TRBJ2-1	CASSQDHTSGRPSYNEQFF	TGCGCCAGCAGCCAAGATCACACTAGCGGGAGGCCCTCCTACAATGAGCAGTTCTTC
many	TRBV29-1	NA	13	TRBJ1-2	CSVGPGLGYGYTF	TGCAGCGTCGGCCCAGGGTTGGGCTATGGCTACACCTTC
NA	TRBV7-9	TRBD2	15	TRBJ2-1	CATIRPGTTYNEQFF	TGTGCCACCATACGCCCAGGGACTACATACAATGAGCAGTTCTTC
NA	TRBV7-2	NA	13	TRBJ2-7	CARSLEVSYEQYF	TGTGCCCGCAGCTTAGAGGTCTCCTACGAGCAGTACTTC
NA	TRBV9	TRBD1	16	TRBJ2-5	CASSVGGAPRSGEQYF	TGTGCTAGCAGCGTAGGGGGCGCCCCCCGGAGTGGTGAGCAGTACTTC
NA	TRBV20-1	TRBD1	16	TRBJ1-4	CSARGLSGQENEKLFF	TGCAGTGCTAGAGGACTCTCGGGACAGGAGAATGAAAAACTGTTTTTT
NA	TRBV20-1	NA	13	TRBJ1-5	CSAGGRGNQPQHF	TGCAGTGCTGGAGGCAGGGGAAATCAGCCCCAGCATTTT
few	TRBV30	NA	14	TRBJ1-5	CAWSRGTGNQPQHF	TGTGCCTGGAGCAGGGGTACGGGCAATCAGCCCCAGCATTTT
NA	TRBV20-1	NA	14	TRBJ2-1	CSAREGRGGNEQFF	TGCAGTGCTAGGGAGGGCAGGGGAGGCAATGAGCAGTTCTTC
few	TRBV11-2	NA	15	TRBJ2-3	CASSHVGPSTDTQYF	TGTGCCAGCAGCCACGTGGGGCCGAGCACAGATACGCAGTATTTT
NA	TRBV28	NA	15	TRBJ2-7	CASSWGRQSSYEQYF	TGTGCCAGCAGTTGGGGCCGACAGAGCTCCTACGAGCAGTACTTC
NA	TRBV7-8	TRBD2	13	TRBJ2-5	CASRPGRGETQYF	TGTGCCAGCAGGCCGGGGCGGGGGGAGACCCAGTACTTC
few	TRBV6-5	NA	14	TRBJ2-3	CARSRLRGLDTQYF	TGTGCCCGCAGTCGATTACGGGGGCTAGATACGCAGTATTTT
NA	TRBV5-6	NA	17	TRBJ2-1	CASSRQSAGNSYNEQFF	TGTGCCAGCAGCCGACAATCAGCGGGTAACTCCTACAATGAGCAGTTCTTC
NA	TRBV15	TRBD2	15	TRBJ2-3	CATSRDQTGGDTQYF	TGTGCCACCAGCAGAGATCAAACGGGAGGAGATACGCAGTATTTT
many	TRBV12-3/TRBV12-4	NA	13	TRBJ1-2	CASSTSGGNGYTF	TGTGCCAGCAGTACTAGTGGCGGTAATGGCTACACCTTC
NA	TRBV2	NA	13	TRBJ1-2	CASSEVSIYGYTF	TGTGCCAGCAGTGAAGTATCAATATACGGCTACACCTTC
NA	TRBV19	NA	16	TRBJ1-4	CASRLFYRSTNEKLFF	TGTGCCAGTAGGCTATTCTACCGCTCAACTAATGAAAAACTGTTTTTT
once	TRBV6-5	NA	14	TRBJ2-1	CASRGRGLEGEQFF	TGTGCCAGCAGGGGACGGGGTTTGGAAGGGGAGCAGTTCTTC
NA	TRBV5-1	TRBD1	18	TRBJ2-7	CASSFPRTGGSYLYEQYF	TGCGCCAGCAGCTTCCCCCGGACAGGGGGATCCTATCTCTACGAGCAGTACTTC
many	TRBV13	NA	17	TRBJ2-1	CASSFAGGLSSYNEQFF	TGTGCCAGCAGCTTTGCCGGGGGCCTTAGCTCCTACAATGAGCAGTTCTTC
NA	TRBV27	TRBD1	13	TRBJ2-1	CASRETGLGEQFF	TGTGCCAGCAGGGAGACAGGGTTGGGTGAGCAGTTCTTC
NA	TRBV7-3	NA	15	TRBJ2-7	CASSPYVGQGYEQYF	TGTGCCAGCAGCCCCTATGTCGGACAAGGTTACGAGCAGTACTTC
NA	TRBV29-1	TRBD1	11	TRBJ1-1	CSVLGQGVTFF	TGCAGCGTTCTCGGACAGGGAGTAACTTTCTTT
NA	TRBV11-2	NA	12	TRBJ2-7	CASSHDYNEQYF	TGTGCCAGCAGCCACGATTACAATGAGCAGTACTTC
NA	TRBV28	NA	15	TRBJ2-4	CASSLGVRGRNIQYF	TGTGCCAGCAGTTTAGGGGTTCGGGGTCGTAACATTCAGTACTTC
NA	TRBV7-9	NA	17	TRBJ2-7	CASSLVARQIYPYEQYF	TGTGCCAGCAGCTTAGTAGCCAGACAGATATACCCATACGAGCAGTACTTC
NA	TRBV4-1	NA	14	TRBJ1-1	CASSQAIGVTEAFF	TGCGCCAGCAGCCAAGCCATCGGGGTTACTGAAGCTTTCTTT
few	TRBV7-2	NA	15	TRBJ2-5	CASSFRRGNRETQYF	TGTGCCAGCAGCTTCCGTCGGGGGAATAGGGAGACCCAGTACTTC
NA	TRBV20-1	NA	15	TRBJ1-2	CSARDPVEKTNGYTF	TGCAGTGCTAGAGATCCTGTGGAGAAGACGAATGGCTACACCTTC
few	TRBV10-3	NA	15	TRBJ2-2	CAISPRGSPTGELFF	TGTGCCATCAGTCCCAGGGGCTCACCCACCGGGGAGCTGTTTTTT
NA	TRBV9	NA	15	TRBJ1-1	CASSVLSRGNTEAFF	TGTGCCAGCAGCGTATTGTCCCGTGGGAACACTGAAGCTTTCTTT
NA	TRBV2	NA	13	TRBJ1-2	CASTQDIPTGYTF	TGTGCCAGCACCCAGGACATACCCACTGGCTACACCTTC
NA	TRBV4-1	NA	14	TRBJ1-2	CASSQETDSYGYTF	TGCGCCAGCAGCCAAGAAACAGACTCTTATGGCTACACCTTC